This T cell receptor beta chain emerged from a study of beta chain features in type 1 diabetes (dated by TCRdb to between 2017 and 2018). General notes on the study: Mean age, gender distribution, total cell number and subset yield were not different between patients and healthy donors. Naive and central memory subsets were obtained from all 28 donors, but regulatory and stem cell-like memory subsets were isolated from only 8 patients and about 8 healthy donors. Across all samples, some 110,000,000 sorted cells were examined, and cell number per subset correlated strongly with RNA yield. In the study, recently diagnosed type 1 diabetes patients and matched healthy donors were compared on the TCRB repertoires of their sorted circulating CD4+ T cell subsets. What the research found in general, with its limitations: Naive, central memory and regulatory TCRB repertoires appeared more similar among patients than among healthy donors. At VDJ recombination sites, patients with type 1 diabetes made fewer insertions and deleted more nucleotides, a pattern implying thymic rearrangement abnormalities. PCR may preferentially amplify shorter templates, but because patient and control samples were amplified and corrected together, any resulting skew would affect both groups equally. HLA sub-analyses involved small numbers of individuals, so any influence of HLA type on TCRB rearrangement remained unresolved. Because cDNA was sequenced instead of genomic DNA, activated cells with high expression could be over-represented, although the groups did not differ in activation or CD3 levels. A moderate but significant shortening of TCRB CDR3 length was observed in type 1 diabetes patients in all four CD4+ subsets.

The High Capacity cDNA Reverse Transcription Kit was used to reverse transcribe all of the isolated RNA, meaning that expressed TCRB transcripts were what got sequenced. Deep immunoSEQ sequencing was applied to naive, central memory and regulatory T cell samples, giving an average of about 3.8 million total reads per sample. Sorted cells were lysed in RLT buffer, and RNA was extracted using DNase-treated RNeasy Micro or Mini kits according to cell number. Each cell subset was processed separately to prevent cross-contamination, with patient and healthy donor samples processed together. Using the immunoSEQ multiplex PCR, TCRB sequences were amplified from cDNA into 87-bp fragments spanning the CDR3 region. Amplicons were sequenced on the Illumina HiSeq platform. On the study's bioinformatics: Synthetic template baselines were used to correct PCR bias computationally, reads within Hamming distance 2 were collapsed, and singletons that could not be merged were discarded. Reads were aligned to IMGT to assign V, D and J genes, CDR3 length, and insertions or deletions at six rearrangement sites. Within each subset, clonotype counts were normalized to sorted cell number, after which true diversity and Gini coefficients were computed with the tcR R package. The overlap coefficient, calculated on TCRB nucleotide sequences, was used to quantify repertoire sharing. Out-of-frame TCRB sequences from naive cells were analyzed as a proxy for the pre-selection repertoire. Entries here come from immuneACCESS through TCRdb and include only in-frame sequences with V and J called. Some clones fail to appear in such tables; in the studies checked, an unresolved V gene covers under half of the shortfall, and the cause of the remainder is unknown. V, J and clone size reflect that table, while D and trimming were determined from the DNA. This sample holds 350,000 to 450,000 clones; around 15% were observed only once. Of the sample, approximately 0.02% falls within the top ten clones.

A single peripheral blood draw of around 0.11 L on average was collected from each donor into heparinised tubes. Using a panel that included CD45RO, CCR7, CD25, CD127, CD95 and CD27, naive, central memory, regulatory and stem cell-like memory CD4+ T cells were sorted on a BD FACSAria II. All sorted populations exceeded 95% purity. PBMCs were isolated immediately by Lymphoprep density gradient centrifugation and stained directly without culture. Samples were stained and sorted in pairs, with one healthy donor and one patient per experiment, so that batch effects were minimized. This clone turned up a few times. This receptor's antigen is unknown. No much larger clone exists at a distance of one base, and base qualities are not known. The germline V gene provides CDR1 ENHRY and CDR2 SYGVKD. V is cut back by 3 bases and J by 1 base, with 4 bases in the junction unmatched. Taken from cysteine to phenylalanine, the CDR3 has 15 residues. Just the 45-base CDR3 DNA is kept, in frame starting at base 1.

Material for sequencing was naive CD4+ T cells from blood. The cell subset or site label here, explained by the study, means: true naive CD4+ T cells. This sequence originates from a woman aged 18-29 years in good health. The chain joins TRBV10-3 to TRBJ2-5, with 8 bases in between that match TRBD2. The nucleotide sequence reads as follows: TGTGCCATCAGTGACCGAGCGGGAGTCCAAGAGACCCAGTACTTC. Its amino acids are CAISDRAGVQETQYF.